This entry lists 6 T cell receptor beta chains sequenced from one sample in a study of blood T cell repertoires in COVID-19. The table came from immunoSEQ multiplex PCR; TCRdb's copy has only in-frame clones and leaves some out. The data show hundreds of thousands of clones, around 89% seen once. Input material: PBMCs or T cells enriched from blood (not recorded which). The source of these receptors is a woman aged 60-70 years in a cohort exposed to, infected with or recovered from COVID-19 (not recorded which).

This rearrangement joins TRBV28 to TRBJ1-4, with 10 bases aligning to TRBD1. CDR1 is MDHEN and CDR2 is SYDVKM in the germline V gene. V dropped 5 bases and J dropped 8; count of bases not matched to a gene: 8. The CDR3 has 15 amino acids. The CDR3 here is CASSPGDRGAEKLFF. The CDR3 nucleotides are TGTGCCAGCAGTCCCGGGGACAGGGGCGCAGAAAAACTGTTTTTT.

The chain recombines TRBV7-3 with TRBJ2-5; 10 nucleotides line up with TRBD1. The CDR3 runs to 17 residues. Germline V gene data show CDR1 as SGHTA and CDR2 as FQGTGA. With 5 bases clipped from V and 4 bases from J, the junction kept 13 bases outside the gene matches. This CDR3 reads CASSPRTGTGAGETQYF. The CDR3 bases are TGTGCCAGCAGCCCGCGAACCGGGACAGGGGCGGGAGAGACCCAGTACTTC.

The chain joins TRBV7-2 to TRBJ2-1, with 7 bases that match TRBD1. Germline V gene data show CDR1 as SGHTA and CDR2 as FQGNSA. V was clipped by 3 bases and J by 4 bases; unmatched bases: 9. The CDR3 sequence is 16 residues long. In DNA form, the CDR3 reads TGTGCCAGCAGCTTGCGTGGGACAGCAAGTTACAATGAGCAGTTCTTC. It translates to CASSLRGTASYNEQFF.

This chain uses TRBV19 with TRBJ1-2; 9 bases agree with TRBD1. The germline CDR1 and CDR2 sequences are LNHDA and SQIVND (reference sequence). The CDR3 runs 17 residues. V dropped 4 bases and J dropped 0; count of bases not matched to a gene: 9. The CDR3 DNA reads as TGTGCCAGTAGTACGACCGGGACAGGGAGTTCTAACTATGGCTACACCTTC. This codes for CASSTTGTGSSNYGYTF.

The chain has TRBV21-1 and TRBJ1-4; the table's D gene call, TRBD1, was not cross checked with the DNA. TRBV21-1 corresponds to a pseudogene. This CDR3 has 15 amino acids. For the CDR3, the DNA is TGTGCCAGCAGCAACGCGGGACAGGGAAATGAAAAACTGTTTTTT. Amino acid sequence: CASSNAGQGNEKLFF.

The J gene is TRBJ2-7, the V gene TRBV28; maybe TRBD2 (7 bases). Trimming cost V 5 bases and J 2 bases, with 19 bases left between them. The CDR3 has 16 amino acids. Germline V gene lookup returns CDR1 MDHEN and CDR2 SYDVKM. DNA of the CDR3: TGTGCCAGCAGTCCCCTCGGGGGGCACCCTACCTACGAGCAGTACTTC. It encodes CASSPLGGHPTYEQYF.